This T cell receptor beta chain is drawn from a study of T-cell memory formation after mild COVID-19. TCRdb redid the calling of the 5' RACE reads with MiXCR, one entry per CDR3 protein. Of approximately 580,000 distinct CDR3 sequences detected, around 21% appear once; the ten largest clones hold around an eighth. This CDR3 has 14 amino acids. Germline CDR1 is MNHEY and CDR2 is SMNVEV (reference sequence). The V end was cut by 2 bases, the J end by 7 bases, with 12 bases between. The material sequenced was PBMCs or a T cell subset sorted from them (not recorded which). The chain combines TRBV27 with TRBJ2-1; D not resolved. The TCR sequence derives from an adult woman who had mild COVID-19 (a few samples of this study predate the infection). Cell type and time point are not known. The CDR3 protein is CASSLLGSPNEQFF. In DNA, the CDR3 is TGTGCCAGCAGTTTACTCGGTTCACCGAATGAGCAGTTCTTC.